This T cell receptor beta chain is from a study of Ad26.COV2.S vaccination and SARS-CoV-2 variants. Study-level information: Each vaccinee took Ad26.COV2.S intramuscularly, once or twice 56 days apart.

The sample's treatment: roughly 20 received Ad26.COV2.S at low or high dose, single or two shots; about 5 received placebo; per-sample allocation not given. Specimens were obtained on day 63 following the first vaccine or placebo injection. An Ad26 vector carrying the Wuhan-strain SARS-CoV-2 spike served as the vaccine. Data came from immunoSEQ multiplex PCR; TCRdb stores just in-frame clones and leaves some out. The sample carries about 400,000 clones, roughly 90% recorded once. Study-wide results and caveats: Reportedly, after vaccination the spike-specific CD8+ and CD4+ T cell responses displayed substantial breadth. It is possible that the TCR breadth and depth analyses underestimated the total T cell responses.

Comment on this clone: The antigen is undetermined.

The sequence was collected from a person aged 18-60 years who received the Ad26.COV2.S COVID-19 vaccine or a placebo. The sample consisted of peripheral blood, taken in a trial of Ad26.COV2.S vaccine versus placebo.

The CDR3: CASSLFSQNYGYTF. CDR3 nucleotides: TGTGCCAGCAGCTTATTCTCACAGAACTATGGCTACACCTTC. This chain connects TRBV7-9 to TRBJ1-2; D unresolved. The CDR3 covers 14 residues. CDR1 and CDR2 from the germline V gene are SEHNR and FQNEAQ (reference sequence). Trimming left V 2 bases short and J 2 bases short, with 9 bases between. Variable domain in full (rest from reference TRBV7-9 and TRBJ1-2): DTGVSQNPRHKITKRGQNVTFRCDPISEHNRLYWYRQTLGQGPEFLTYFQNEAQLEKSRLLSDRFSAERPKGSFSTLEIQRTEQGDSAMYLCASSLFSQNYGYTFGSGTRLTVV.